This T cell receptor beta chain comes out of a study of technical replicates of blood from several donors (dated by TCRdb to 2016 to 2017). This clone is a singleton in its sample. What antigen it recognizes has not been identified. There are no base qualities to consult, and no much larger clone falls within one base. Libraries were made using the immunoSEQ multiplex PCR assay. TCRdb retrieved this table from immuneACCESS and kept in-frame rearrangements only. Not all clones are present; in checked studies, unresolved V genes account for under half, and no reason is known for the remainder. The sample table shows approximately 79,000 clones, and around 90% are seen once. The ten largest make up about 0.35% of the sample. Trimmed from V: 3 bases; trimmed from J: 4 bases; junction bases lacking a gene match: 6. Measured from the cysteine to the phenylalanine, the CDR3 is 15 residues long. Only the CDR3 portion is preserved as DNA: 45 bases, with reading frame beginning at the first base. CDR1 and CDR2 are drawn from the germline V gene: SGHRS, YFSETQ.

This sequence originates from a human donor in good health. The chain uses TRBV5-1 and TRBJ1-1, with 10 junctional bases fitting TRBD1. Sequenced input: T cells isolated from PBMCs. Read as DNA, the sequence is TGCGCCAGCAGCTCAGCGGACAGGGGGAGCACTGAAGCTTTCTTT. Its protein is CASSSADRGSTEAFF.